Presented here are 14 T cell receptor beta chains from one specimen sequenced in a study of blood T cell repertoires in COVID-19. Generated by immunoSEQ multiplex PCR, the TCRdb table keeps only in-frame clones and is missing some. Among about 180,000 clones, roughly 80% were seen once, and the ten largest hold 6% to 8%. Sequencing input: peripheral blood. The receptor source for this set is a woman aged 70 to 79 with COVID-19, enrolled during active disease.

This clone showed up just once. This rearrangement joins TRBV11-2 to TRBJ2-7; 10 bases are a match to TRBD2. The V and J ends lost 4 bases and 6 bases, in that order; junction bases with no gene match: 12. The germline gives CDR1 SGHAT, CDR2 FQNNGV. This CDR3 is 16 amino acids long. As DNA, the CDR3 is TGTGCCAGCAGCTCCTCGTCCACCGGGACTAGCGCCGAGCAGTACTTC. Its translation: CASSSSSTGTSAEQYF.

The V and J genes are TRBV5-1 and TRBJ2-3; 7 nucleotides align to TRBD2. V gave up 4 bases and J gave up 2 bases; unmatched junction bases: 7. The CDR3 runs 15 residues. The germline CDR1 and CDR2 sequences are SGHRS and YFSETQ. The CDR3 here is CASSLPGTTTDTQYF. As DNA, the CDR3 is TGCGCCAGCAGCCTACCCGGGACTACCACAGATACGCAGTATTTT.

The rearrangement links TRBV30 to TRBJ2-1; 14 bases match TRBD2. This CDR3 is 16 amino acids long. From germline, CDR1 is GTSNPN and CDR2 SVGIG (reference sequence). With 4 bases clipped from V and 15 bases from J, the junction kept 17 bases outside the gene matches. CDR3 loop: CAWTPGLAGGGGSVFF. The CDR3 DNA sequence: TGTGCCTGGACCCCCGGACTAGCGGGAGGAGGCGGATCGGTGTTCTTC.

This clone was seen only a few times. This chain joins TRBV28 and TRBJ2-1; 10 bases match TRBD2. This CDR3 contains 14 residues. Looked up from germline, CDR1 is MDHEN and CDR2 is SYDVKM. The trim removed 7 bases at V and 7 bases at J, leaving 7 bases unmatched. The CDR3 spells CASNGAGGENEQFF. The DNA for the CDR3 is TGTGCCAGCAACGGAGCGGGAGGGGAAAATGAGCAGTTCTTC.

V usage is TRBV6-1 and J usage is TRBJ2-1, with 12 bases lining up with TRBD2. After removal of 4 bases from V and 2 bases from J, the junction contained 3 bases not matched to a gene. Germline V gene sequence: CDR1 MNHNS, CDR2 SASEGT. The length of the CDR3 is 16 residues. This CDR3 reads CASSGRLAGAYNEQFF. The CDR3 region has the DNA TGTGCCAGCAGTGGCAGACTAGCGGGAGCCTACAATGAGCAGTTCTTC.

The CDR3 DNA reads TGTGCCAGCAGTAGACGACAGGCTAGCTCCTACGAGCAGTACTTC. Protein: CASSRRQASSYEQYF. The chain employs TRBV6-5 and TRBJ2-7; possible D gene TRBD1, 6 bases. Trimming left V 5 bases short and J 0 bases short, with 14 bases between. The CDR3 length is 15 residues. Germline V gene sequence: CDR1 MNHEY, CDR2 SVGAGI.

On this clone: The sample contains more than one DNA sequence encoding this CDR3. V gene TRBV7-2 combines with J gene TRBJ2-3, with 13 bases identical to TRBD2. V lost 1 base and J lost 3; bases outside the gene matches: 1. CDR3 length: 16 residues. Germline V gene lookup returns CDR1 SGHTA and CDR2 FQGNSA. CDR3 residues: CASSLGLAGGTDTQYF. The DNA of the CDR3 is TGTGCCAGCAGCTTAGGACTAGCGGGAGGTACAGATACGCAGTATTTT.

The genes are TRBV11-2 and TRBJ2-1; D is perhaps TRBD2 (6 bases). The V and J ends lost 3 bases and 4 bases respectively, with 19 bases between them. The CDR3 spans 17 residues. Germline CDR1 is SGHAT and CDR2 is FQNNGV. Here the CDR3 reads CASSFYSSGVRYNEQFF. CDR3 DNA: TGTGCCAGCAGCTTTTACTCTTCGGGAGTGAGGTACAATGAGCAGTTCTTC. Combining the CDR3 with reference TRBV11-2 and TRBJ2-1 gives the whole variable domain EAGVAQSPRYKIIEKRQSVAFWCNPISGHATLYWYQQILGQGPKLLIQFQNNGVVDDSQLPKDRFSAERLKGVDSTLKIQPAKLEDSAVYLCASSFYSSGVRYNEQFFGPGTRLTVL.

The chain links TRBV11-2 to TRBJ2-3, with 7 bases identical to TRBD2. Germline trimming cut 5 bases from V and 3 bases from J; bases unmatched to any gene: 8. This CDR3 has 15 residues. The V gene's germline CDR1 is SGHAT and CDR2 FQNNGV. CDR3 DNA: TGTGCCAGCAGCACTCCCGGGACTACAACAGATACGCAGTATTTT. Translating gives CASSTPGTTTDTQYF.

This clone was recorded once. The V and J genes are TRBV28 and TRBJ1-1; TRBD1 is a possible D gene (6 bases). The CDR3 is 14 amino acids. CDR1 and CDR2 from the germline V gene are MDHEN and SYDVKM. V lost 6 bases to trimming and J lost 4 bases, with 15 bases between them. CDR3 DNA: TGTGCCAGCAGAGTCGGGGGGCCGGCCACTGAAGCTTTCTTT. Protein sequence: CASRVGGPATEAFF.

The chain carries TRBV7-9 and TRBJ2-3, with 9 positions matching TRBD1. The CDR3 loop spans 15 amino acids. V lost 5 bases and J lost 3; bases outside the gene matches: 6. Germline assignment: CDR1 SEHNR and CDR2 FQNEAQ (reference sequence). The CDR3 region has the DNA TGTGCCAGCAGCCCCGGGACAGGGAGGACAGATACGCAGTATTTT. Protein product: CASSPGTGRTDTQYF.

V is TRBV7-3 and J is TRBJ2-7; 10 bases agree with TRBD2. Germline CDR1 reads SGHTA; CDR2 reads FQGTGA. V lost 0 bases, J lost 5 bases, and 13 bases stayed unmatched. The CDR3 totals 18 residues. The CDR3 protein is CASSLTGYGAGGGDEQYF. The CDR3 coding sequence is TGTGCCAGCAGCTTAACGGGGTATGGAGCGGGAGGGGGCGACGAGCAGTACTTC.

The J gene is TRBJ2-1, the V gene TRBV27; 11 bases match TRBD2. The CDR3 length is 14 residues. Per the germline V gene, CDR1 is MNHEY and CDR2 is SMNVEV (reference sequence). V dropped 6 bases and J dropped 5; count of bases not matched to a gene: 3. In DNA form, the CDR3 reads TGTGCCAGCAGAGGTAGCGGGAGGGACAATGAGCAGTTCTTC. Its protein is CASRGSGRDNEQFF.

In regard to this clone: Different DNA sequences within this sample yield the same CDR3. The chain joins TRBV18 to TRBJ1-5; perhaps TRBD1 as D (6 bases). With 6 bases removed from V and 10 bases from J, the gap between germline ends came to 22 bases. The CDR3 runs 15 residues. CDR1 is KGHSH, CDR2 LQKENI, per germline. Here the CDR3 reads CASSLDSGASQPQHF. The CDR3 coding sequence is TGTGCCAGCTCCTTGGACAGCGGGGCGTCTCAACCCCAGCATTTT.